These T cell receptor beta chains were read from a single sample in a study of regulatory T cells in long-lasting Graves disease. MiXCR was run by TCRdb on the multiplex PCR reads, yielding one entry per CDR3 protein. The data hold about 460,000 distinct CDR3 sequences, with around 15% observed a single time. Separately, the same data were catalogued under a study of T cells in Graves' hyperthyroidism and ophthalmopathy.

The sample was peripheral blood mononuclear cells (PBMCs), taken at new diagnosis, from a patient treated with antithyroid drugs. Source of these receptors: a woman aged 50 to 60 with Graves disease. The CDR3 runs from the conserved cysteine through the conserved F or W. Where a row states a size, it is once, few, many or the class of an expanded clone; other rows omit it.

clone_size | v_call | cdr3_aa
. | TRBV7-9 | CASSSGRVGSYEQYF
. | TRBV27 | CASSSRLAGVSNEQFF
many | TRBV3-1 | CASSLTSGRVNEQFF
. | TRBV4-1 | CASSPPDQQETQYF
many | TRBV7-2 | CASSLAGGHTEAFF
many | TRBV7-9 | CASSLAGLNTGELFF
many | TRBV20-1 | CSARDSGRDSYEQYF
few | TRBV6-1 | CASTTSLAGVTDTQYF
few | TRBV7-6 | CASSLEGNRDRGRYGYTF
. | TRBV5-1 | CASSSGTGALGNTIYF
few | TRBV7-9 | CASSSRTRIFEQFF
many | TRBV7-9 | CASSLGGHLNTEAFF
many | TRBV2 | CASSEGVTEAFF
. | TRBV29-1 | CSVPADRGYGYTF
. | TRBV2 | CASSGPNGYEQYF
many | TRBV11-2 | CASSPPGLNYNEQFF
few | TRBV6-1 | CASSVNNAGGYEQYF
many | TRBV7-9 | CASSSLRSGSKAETQYF
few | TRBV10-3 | CAISEPGGLNQPQHF
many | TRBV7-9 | CASSAQRGNTDTQYF
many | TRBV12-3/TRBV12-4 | CASRRGGGQGFDEQFF
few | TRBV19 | CASRNRGANVLTF
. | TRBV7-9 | CASSPGVAGGQETQYF
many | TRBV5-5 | CASSLVARTGYNEQFF
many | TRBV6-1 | CASRWYGGSTDTQYF
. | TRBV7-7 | CASSYGQGANEQFF
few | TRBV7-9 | CASSFQQGGAGGNTIYF
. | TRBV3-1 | CASSQDQGKPYEQYF
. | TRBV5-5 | CASSRARADFNYGYTF
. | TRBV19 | CASSSLYNEQFF
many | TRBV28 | CASSLSLAENNEQFF
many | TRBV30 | CAWSPGASNQPQHF
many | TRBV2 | CASSPGGPGGYGYTF
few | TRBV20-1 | CSATGRGPSYNEQFF
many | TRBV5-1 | CASSVVAGGREQFF
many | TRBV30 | CAADGWIPYGYTF
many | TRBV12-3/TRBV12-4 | CASSPKDRVMAFF
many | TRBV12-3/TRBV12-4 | CASSFSSGRGSPLHF
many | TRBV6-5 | CASSLRRLADLFYNEQFF
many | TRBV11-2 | CASSFLAAYEQYF
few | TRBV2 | CASKPSSGKSHNEQFF
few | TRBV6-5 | CASSYERAGGSGETQYF
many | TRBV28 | CASSYARDRVLHEQYF
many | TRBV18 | CASSPPVTETQYF
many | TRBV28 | CASSLPGAGPSNEKLFF
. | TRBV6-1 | CASRGLAGGLYEQYF
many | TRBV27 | CASSPSRTGGQPQHF
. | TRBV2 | CASRHRGGANVLTF
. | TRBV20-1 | CSACSGLRRLCEQYF